This TCR beta chain came from a study of CD8 T cells in Susac syndrome. Across the whole study: Among sequenced Susac syndrome patients, about six had active disease and eight were in remission. Patients with Susac syndrome were therapy-naive, on corticosteroids, or on intravenous immunoglobulin alone at blood draw.

Reverse transcription of roughly 0.45 to 1 ug RNA used random hexamers. A multiplex approach, immunoSEQ multiplex PCR, amplified TCR beta CDR3 across 54 Vbeta and 13 Jbeta. TCRdb recomputed calls from the immunoSEQ multiplex PCR reads with MiXCR, one row per CDR3 protein. The sample carries approximately 54,000 distinct CDR3 sequences, approximately 95% recorded once. Germline V gene sequence: CDR1 SEHNR, CDR2 FQNEAQ (reference sequence). The V end was cut by 7 bases, the J end by 5 bases, with 8 bases between. The CDR3 extends over 11 amino acids. The sequenced target, TCR beta, came from blood CD8+ and CD4+ T cells.

Sequenced: CD8+ T cells from PBMCs. The origin of this receptor is a human donor with Susac syndrome. The J gene is TRBJ2-5, the V gene TRBV7-9; D not resolved. CDR3 nucleotide sequence: TGTGCCAGCAACTCCGGGGAGACCCAGTACTTC. This encodes CASNSGETQYF. The full variable domain, its missing parts supplied by reference TRBV7-9 and TRBJ2-5, is DTGVSQNPRHKITKRGQNVTFRCDPISEHNRLYWYRQTLGQGPEFLTYFQNEAQLEKSRLLSDRFSAERPKGSFSTLEIQRTEQGDSAMYLCASNSGETQYFGPGTRLLVL.